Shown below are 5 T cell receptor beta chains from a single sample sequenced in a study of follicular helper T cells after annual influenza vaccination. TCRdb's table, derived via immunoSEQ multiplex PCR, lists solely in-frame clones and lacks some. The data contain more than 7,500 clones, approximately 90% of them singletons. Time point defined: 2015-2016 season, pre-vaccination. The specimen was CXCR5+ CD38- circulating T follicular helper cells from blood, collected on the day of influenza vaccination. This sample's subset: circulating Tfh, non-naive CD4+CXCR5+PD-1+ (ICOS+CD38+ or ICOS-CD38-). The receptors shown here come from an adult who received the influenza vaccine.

The CDR3 loop reads CASSLLQEPDTQYF. CDR3 coding DNA: TGCGCCAGCAGCTTGCTCCAAGAACCAGATACGCAGTATTTT. V gene TRBV5-1 combines with J gene TRBJ2-3; no clear D gene. CDR1 and CDR2 (germline): SGHRS, YFSETQ. CDR3 size: 14 residues. V was pared by 1 base and J by 4 bases, with 10 bases between.

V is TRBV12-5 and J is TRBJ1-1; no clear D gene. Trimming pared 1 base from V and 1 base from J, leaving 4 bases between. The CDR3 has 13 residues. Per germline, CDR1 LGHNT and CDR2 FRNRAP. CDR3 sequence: CASGLARNTEAFF. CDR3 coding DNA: TGTGCTAGTGGTTTGGCGAGGAACACTGAAGCTTTCTTT. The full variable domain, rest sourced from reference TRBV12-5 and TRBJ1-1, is DARVTQTPRHKVTEMGQEVTMRCQPILGHNTVFWYRQTMMQGLELLAYFRNRAPLDDSGMPKDRFSAEMPDATLATLKIQPSEPRDSAVYFCASGLARNTEAFFGQGTRLTVV.

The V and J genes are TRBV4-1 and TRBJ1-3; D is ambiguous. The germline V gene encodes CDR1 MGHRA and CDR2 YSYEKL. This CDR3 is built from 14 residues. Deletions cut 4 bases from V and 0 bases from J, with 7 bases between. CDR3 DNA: TGCGCCAGCAGCCCCGGCCACTCTGGAAACACCATATATTTT. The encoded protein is CASSPGHSGNTIYF.

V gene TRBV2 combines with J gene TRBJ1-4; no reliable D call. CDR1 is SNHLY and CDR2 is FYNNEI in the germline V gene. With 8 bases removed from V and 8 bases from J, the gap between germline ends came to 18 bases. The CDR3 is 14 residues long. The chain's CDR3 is CASRRSWSDEKLFF. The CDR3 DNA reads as TGTGCCAGCCGACGTTCGTGGTCTGACGAAAAACTGTTTTTT.

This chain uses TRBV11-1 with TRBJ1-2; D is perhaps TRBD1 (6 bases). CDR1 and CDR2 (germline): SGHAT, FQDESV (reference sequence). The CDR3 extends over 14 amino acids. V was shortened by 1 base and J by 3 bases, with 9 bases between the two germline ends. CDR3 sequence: CASSLDREHYGYTF. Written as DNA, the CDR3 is TGTGCCAGCAGCTTAGACAGGGAACACTATGGCTACACCTTC.